This T cell receptor beta chain was observed in a study of T cells in Graves' hyperthyroidism and ophthalmopathy. Study findings and constraints: The model anticipated ophthalmopathy a median around six months pre-onset.

What was amplified from RNA transcripts were TCR beta CDR3 regions. HTBI primers drove first-round RT-PCR of the TCR CDR3. TCRdb reprocessed the multiplex PCR reads via MiXCR and lists one record per CDR3 protein. The sample has about 620,000 distinct CDR3 sequences, about a sixth seen once; the top ten hold around 4%. The germline CDR1 and CDR2 sequences are SEHNR and FQNEAQ (reference sequence). V gave up 5 bases and J gave up 3 bases, with 8 bases separating them. CDR3 length: 12 residues. This clonotype was seen ten or more times. The antigen is not known. V and J are TRBV7-9 and TRBJ2-7, with no clear D. The sample was blood. This TCR came from a young woman with Graves' hyperthyroidism. The CDR3 region has the DNA TGTGCCAGCAGCCCTTTCATCTACGAGCAGTACTTC. Residues: CASSPFIYEQYF.